The rows below give T cell receptor beta chains drawn from one sample of a study of identical twins' blood T cells. TCRdb called the 5' RACE reads again in MiXCR, with one record for every CDR3 protein. Among 300,000 to 400,000 distinct CDR3 sequences listed, about 28% were seen once. Sequencing was carried out using PBMCs. The receptor set was obtained from a woman aged 18-49 years in good health. Each CDR3 is given with its conserved first and last residue. The D gene is left open where the match is weak. Clone size, where shown, is once, few, many, or a class for clones that have expanded.

>TRBJ1-1|many|TRBV20-1|.
CSAEGFLRNTEAFF
TGCAGTGCCGAGGGTTTTCTACGGAACACTGAAGCTTTCTTT
>TRBJ1-1|.|TRBV18|TRBD1
CASSPQKYRGIRRNTEAFF
TGTGCCAGCTCACCCCAAAAGTACAGGGGCATTCGTCGGAACACTGAAGCTTTCTTT
>TRBJ2-1|.|TRBV11-2|TRBD2
CASSLGTSFANEQFF
TGTGCCAGCAGCCTCGGGACTAGCTTTGCCAATGAGCAGTTCTTC
>TRBJ2-5|.|TRBV2|.
CASSEAGYQLGLQETQYF
TGTGCCAGCAGTGAAGCAGGGTACCAACTCGGCCTTCAAGAGACCCAGTACTTC
>TRBJ1-4|few|TRBV5-1|.
CASRLGPNEKLFF
TGCGCCAGCAGGCTCGGACCAAATGAAAAACTGTTTTTT
>TRBJ1-1|many|TRBV29-1|.
CSVVRGGHSNTEAFF
TGCAGCGTTGTGCGCGGGGGACACTCGAACACTGAAGCTTTCTTT
>TRBJ2-1|many|TRBV29-1|TRBD2
CSVEDRLARNEQFF
TGCAGCGTTGAAGACAGACTAGCTAGGAATGAGCAGTTCTTC
>TRBJ1-1|.|TRBV29-1|TRBD1
CSVPGTGGANTEAFF
TGCAGCGTGCCCGGGACAGGGGGCGCGAACACTGAAGCTTTCTTT
>TRBJ1-2|few|TRBV5-1|TRBD1
CASSFAGQGLTYGYTF
TGCGCCAGCAGCTTTGCCGGACAGGGCCTTACCTATGGCTACACCTTC
>TRBJ2-2|.|TRBV29-1|.
CSVLRRFTGELFF
TGCAGCGTCCTGCGGAGATTCACCGGGGAGCTGTTTTTT
>TRBJ2-1|once|TRBV9|.
CASNVGDGEQSF
TGTGCCAGCAACGTGGGAGACGGTGAGCAGTCCTTC
>TRBJ1-4|many|TRBV19|TRBD1
CASSPGTATNEKLFF
TGTGCCAGTAGTCCGGGGACAGCAACTAATGAAAAACTGTTTTTT
>TRBJ2-7|few|TRBV7-2|.
CASSCSPEQYF
TGTGCCAGCAGCTGCTCACCCGAGCAGTACTTC
>TRBJ1-1|.|TRBV27|.
CASSPPLNTEAFF
TGTGCCAGCAGTCCCCCGCTGAACACTGAAGCTTTCTTT
>TRBJ2-5|few|TRBV10-3|.
CAISAAKETQYF
TGTGCCATCAGTGCGGCTAAAGAGACCCAGTACTTC
>TRBJ1-2|few|TRBV2|.
CASSEQDSYGYTF
TGTGCCAGCAGTGAACAGGACAGCTATGGCTACACCTTC
>TRBJ2-7|few|TRBV5-1|.
CASSLTTNGEQYF
TGCGCCAGCAGCTTGACTACGAATGGGGAGCAGTACTTC
>TRBJ1-1|.|TRBV20-1|.
CSAKDLPGMNTEAFF
TGCAGTGCTAAAGACCTCCCAGGGATGAACACTGAAGCTTTCTTT
>TRBJ1-1|few|TRBV20-1|.
CSASLGGNPNTEAFF
TGCAGTGCTAGTTTGGGAGGGAACCCGAACACTGAAGCTTTCTTT
>TRBJ2-1|.|TRBV12-5|.
CASSNPRNEQFF
TGTGCTAGTTCCAACCCCCGCAATGAGCAGTTCTTC